This note documents a single T cell receptor (beta chain) sequence. What it binds is unknown. This entry comes from a study of graft-versus-host responses after intestinal transplantation. Study-wide context: Transplants given to recipients were multivisceral, liver-intestinal, or isolated intestinal. The whole recipient group had anti-thymocyte globulin induction followed by tacrolimus and steroids for around 3 years. The study, taken as a whole, reports: Recipient marrow showed GvH clones, some seen first in ileum or blood.

TCRdb's copy holds only in-frame clones and misses some; the assay was immunoSEQ multiplex PCR. The data contain about 45,000 clones, around 90% of them seen just once; the ten biggest clones take up about 4.4%. The TCR was taken from a human patient who received an intestinal transplant, so some T cells may come from the graft donor. The sample was PBMCs, taken 524 days after transplant.

The CDR3 nucleotides read TGTGCCAGTAGTAGTTGGCGGGTCGGGAAGGCCACAGATACGCAGTATTTT. Translating it yields CASSSWRVGKATDTQYF. The rearrangement uses TRBV19 and TRBJ2-3; perhaps TRBD2 as D (5 bases). Trimming took 4 bases from V and 2 from J, leaving 19 bases between them. Germline CDR1 reads LNHDA; CDR2 reads SQIVND (reference sequence). The CDR3 extends over 17 amino acids. Using reference TRBV19 and TRBJ2-3 for the parts outside the CDR3, the full variable domain is DGGITQSPKYLFRKEGQNVTLSCEQNLNHDAMYWYRQDPGQGLRLIYYSQIVNDFQKGDIAEGYSVSREKKESFPLTVTSAQKNPTAFYLCASSSWRVGKATDTQYFGPGTRLTVL.